This T cell receptor beta chain comes out of a study of blood T cell repertoires in COVID-19 (TCRdb year 2020). Concerning the study at large: The collaborator samples originated in the United States, Italy and Spain and spanned the acute and convalescent phases of COVID-19. The prospective study material was composed of cDNA or gDNA derived from T cells, B-cell-depleted T cells, or PBMCs. The dataset comprised deeply sampled blood TCRbeta repertoires from subjects exposed to, actively infected with, or recovered from COVID-19. The repertoires were released in a freely available public database intended as a resource for research on the immune response to SARS-CoV-2. Samples came from the ongoing ImmuneRACE study (first 160 participants) plus 1,254 subjects from 6 global collaborators. The sample metadata nearly always contained a de-identified subject ID, COVID-19 status, age in years and sex. Where available, HLA class I and class II types were obtained from metadata supplied by the sample provider rather than from assay-based typing.

TCRbeta CDR3 regions were amplified from genomic DNA using the immunoSEQ Assay, a bias-controlled multiplex PCR. Concerning the study's data processing: The number of nucleated cells in each sample was estimated from the amplification of reference gene primers within the assay. To quantify the absolute abundance of each unique TCRbeta CDR3 rearrangement, sequence reads were collapsed and filtered. For each sample, productive Simpson clonality was calculated by taking the square root of Simpson's diversity index across productive rearrangements. Sourced from immuneACCESS, this table was stored by TCRdb with only in-frame sequences that have V and J called. A share of the clones is absent; for the studies checked, an unresolved V gene accounts for under half, and the remainder has no known explanation. V, J and clone size are those of that table, while D and trimming were read from the DNA. Across this sample there are more than 150,000 clones, with 80% to 90% seen only once. The ten largest make up over 8% of the sample.

Broader findings and caveats from the paper: The quantity of clinical and demographic metadata differed by source and by participant and was supplied without curation.

Points on this clone: What this receptor recognizes is not known. Compared with germline, one end of the junction differs, possibly owing to a read error.

Whole blood was collected in K2EDTA tubes by collaborating institutions according to the institutions' own protocols. For TCRbeta analysis, collaborators shipped samples as frozen whole blood, isolated PBMCs, or DNA extracted from either of those sample types. This sequence was found in a woman in her forties or fifties with acute or convalescent COVID-19. The sample comprised peripheral blood.

The bases read TGTGCCAGCAGACAAGAGGGAAGCGGGACCTACAATGAGCAGTTCTTC. Its protein product is CASRQEGSGTYNEQFF. Recombination linked TRBV4-2 to TRBJ2-1, and TRBD2 aligns with 7 junction nucleotides. The CDR3 measures 16 amino acids from cysteine to phenylalanine. Only the CDR3 part of the read is kept: 48 bases, read in frame from the first base. CDR1 LGHNA and CDR2 YNFKEQ are derived from the germline V gene.